This T cell receptor (beta chain) was recorded in a study of cytomegalovirus exposure and HLA in healthy donors (dated by TCRdb to about 2017). Regarding the research as a whole: An earlier analysis of several hundred of the donors reported 276 Gb of sequence data and some 120 million unique TCR beta sequences from about 180 million T cells. An early release that covered about 640 HLA-typed donors contained approximately 300 gigabases of sequencing data and 70 million to 100 million unique TCR sequences. Among the approximately 400 genotyped donors, approximately 76% belonged to the genetic ancestry cluster associated with self-reported Caucasian donors. The aim of the study was to test whether cataloging public T cell receptors could identify signatures of past pathogen exposure. Using immunosequencing, the study profiled T cell repertoires from fewer than 850 subjects and related those repertoires to cytomegalovirus serostatus. A separate validation cohort of more than 100 different subjects was used in addition to the 666-subject first cohort. The study combined high-throughput TCR immunosequencing, statistical association of individual TCRs with disease status, and machine learning to predict cytomegalovirus infection status. In a later analysis, previously published TCR beta repertoires from roughly 710 donors were re-analyzed and high-resolution HLA genotyping was added so that TCR occurrence patterns could be studied. The later analysis used no new phenotypic data to find candidate immune exposures, relying instead on TCR beta sequences and their occurrence across donors. An earlier analysis of around 580 of the donors used high-throughput TCR beta sequencing to judge whether each TCR beta V gene segment behaved as functional or pseudogenic. Donor age, sex, ethnicity and CMV serostatus were collected together with the repertoire data. In a later genetic analysis, genome-wide SNP genotypes for about three fifths of the 666 donors were used, and that subset was treated as a discovery cohort. All discovery cohort repertoires had been generated on a single sequencing platform. Class I and class II HLA loci were covered by the typing at four-digit resolution. The number of typed donors differed by locus: roughly 629-640 for A, B, C, DRB1 and DQB1; about 520 for DQA1; 606 for DPA1; and 400 to 480 for DPB1. Because of strong linkage in the cohort, four to six DR-DQ haplotypes were treated as single units for association and clustering. Among about 400 genotyped donors of the cohort, an average of around 250,000 unique TCR beta nucleotide sequences was sequenced per donor, of which about 19% were non-productive.

Notes on this clone: This receptor's antigen is unknown. Nothing much larger sits one base from this clone, and base qualities are not available.

General conclusions and limits of the study: In a later analysis, most CMV-associated TCR beta chains were found to appear HLA-restricted, with HLA associations seemingly driven largely by CMV exposure. Because some donors lacked HLA typing at each locus, the association tests relied only on the typed subset. Compared with the roughly 600-donor mean, donors in an Asian-associated ancestry cluster had fewer N-insertions in productive TCRs, according to a later genetic analysis. Presence/absence analyses assumed roughly uniform sequencing depth across donors, an assumption that may not hold. The only immune exposure information available for the cohort was CMV serostatus. Most TCR sequences were observed very rarely across donors, whereas some public TCRs were present in many individuals. Only TCR beta chains were sequenced in this cohort, and the absence of alpha or paired-chain data limited detectable features. Because the 87-base-pair reads could not distinguish some IMGT-functional V segments, including TRBV6-2 and TRBV6-3, those segments were excluded. The study listed 164 TCR beta chains as associated with cytomegalovirus. A further reported finding was that TCR beta sequences accurately predicted the HLA-A and HLA-B alleles for most subjects in the first cohort. A later analysis associated 17,000 or so TCR beta sequences with specific HLA alleles at a false discovery rate of 0.05. V-gene and J-gene trimming of TCR beta chains was associated with a missense DCLRE1C variant in a later genetic analysis, and the association was replicated in an independent cohort. Compared with equally common non-associated chains, HLA-associated TCR beta chains in a later analysis were more clonally expanded and had lower generation probabilities. In a later analysis, several top co-occurrence clusters were reported to appear linked to parvovirus B19, influenza, CMV and Epstein-Barr virus. According to a later analysis, TCR association rates differed among HLA loci, with DRB1 alleles showing the most associated TCRs and HLA-C alleles showing the fewest. It was suggested by the authors that the approach could potentially be generalized to other disease states and immunological phenotypes. A cluster of highly shared sequence variants was judged likely to be a technical artifact of the sequencing pipeline. The classifier was reported to diagnose cytomegalovirus status with high specificity and sensitivity in both the original cohort and the validation cohort. A few of the identified cytomegalovirus-associated TCR beta chains were confirmed in vitro to be specific for cytomegalovirus antigens. Strong co-occurrence of HLA alleles, especially DR and DQ, made assigning TCR associations to individual alleles difficult. In an earlier analysis of around 500 of the donors, most TCR beta V segments appeared in productive rearrangements about 87% or about 30% of the time, broadly matching IMGT annotations. Linkage disequilibrium might explain the correlated functional status among segregating V segments, but an unknown experimental factor could not be ruled out. Because counts were too low, approximately 18 rarely observed V segments, including chromosome 9 orphons, were excluded from the earlier analysis of about 500 of the donors.

The cohort comprised some 700 healthy bone marrow donors. Cohort members were all nominally healthy when sampled, although unrecorded immune exposures were likely present. Of the approximately 700 cohort members, around 290 had positive CMV serostatus and fewer than 400 had negative CMV serostatus, and CMV serostatus was not recorded for the donor. A peripheral blood sample was collected from each donor, and TCR beta sequencing was performed on peripheral blood mononuclear cells. Genomic DNA was extracted from the blood cell samples with the Qiagen DNeasy Blood Extraction Kit. The method was the immunoSEQ multiplex PCR assay. For the multiplex PCR, a mixture combining 60 forward primers for TCR Vbeta segments and 13 reverse primers for TCR Jbeta segments was used. Amplification of the CDR3 region of rearranged TCR beta genes was performed with a multiplex PCR assay on genomic DNA. The Illumina HiSeq System was used to sequence the amplified TCR beta libraries as 87-base-pair reads. The study's own analysis went as follows. A later analysis tallied roughly 76 million unique TCR beta chains across the 660 or so repertoires, and about 10 million of those chains were shared by two or more donors. To remove PCR and sequencing errors, raw reads were error-corrected and collapsed into unique sequences using a nearest-neighbor algorithm that merged closely related sequences. Alignment of CDR3 sequences to IMGT reference sequences was used to assign V, D and J gene segments. For a sequence to be retained, a match of at least six nucleotides was required to both a V gene segment and a J gene segment. A rearrangement was called productive if the CDR3 had no stop codons and remained in frame with V and J, and every other rearrangement was called non-productive. Following IMGT convention, CDR3 was defined as the stretch from the second conserved V-encoded cysteine up to the conserved J-encoded phenylalanine. In an earlier analysis of 587 of the donors, sequences lacking an unambiguous match to a single V gene segment were excluded. In an earlier analysis of approximately 590 of the donors, a V segment was called functional when productive rearrangements were above 56.7%, and segregating when the standard deviation between donors exceeded 5%. To diagnose cytomegalovirus status from the catalog of TCR beta chain sequences, a statistical classification framework was built. V and J gene assignment, in a later analysis, came from comparing TCR nucleotide sequences with IMGT/GENE-DB human TR gene sequences. A later analysis assigned CDR3 sequences and most-parsimonious VDJ recombination scenarios with the TCRdist pipeline. In a later analysis, every TCR beta chain was defined by the combination of its CDR3 amino acid sequence and its V-gene family, and reads without a unique V-gene family were dropped. As a way to deal with suspected cross-contamination and a sequencing artifact, a later analysis dropped 450 to 700 nucleotide sequences that were highly shared and had low generation probability. For each public chain, a later analysis derived a clonal expansion index from normalized ranks of inferred template counts within each repertoire. A later analysis computed generation probabilities with a VDJ recombination model fitted to out-of-frame rearrangements, and checked the results against IGoR. In a later analysis, hypergeometric tests were used to score TCR-TCR, TCR-HLA and TCR-CMV co-occurrence, with a repertoire-size bias correction applied to TCR pairs. A later analysis estimated false discovery rates by permuting HLA or CMV assignments 20 times. In a later analysis, co-occurring TCRs were grouped using DBSCAN, and TCRdist sequence similarity was added for clustering within HLA-allele-positive subsets. Co-occurrence clustering excluded repertoires with fewer than 30,000 or more than 120,000 public chains, plus five with anomalous nucleotide sharing. What TCRdb holds here is the immuneACCESS table cut down to in-frame rearrangements. Part of the clones is not present; checked against another copy, under half of the missing clones reflect an unresolved V gene, and the others are unexplained. That table gives V, J and clone size, and the DNA gave D and trimming. Present in this sample are about 42,000 clones, around 50% of which were seen just once. In total, the top ten clones hold roughly 12% of the sample.

V loses 3 bases, J loses 0 bases, and the germline ends lie 10 bases apart. The germline V gene sets CDR1 to SGHRS and CDR2 to YFSETQ. The CDR3, from cysteine to phenylalanine, totals 14 residues. Left in the record is the CDR3 DNA by itself, 42 bases read in frame from the first base. Specimen: PBMCs. Recombination joined TRBV5-1 with TRBJ2-7; a weak D assignment points to TRBD1 (7 bases agree). This receptor was obtained from a human donor in good health. CDR3 reads: CASSSGGNSYEQYF. The DNA is as follows: TGCGCCAGCAGCTCAGGGGGGAACTCCTACGAGCAGTACTTC.